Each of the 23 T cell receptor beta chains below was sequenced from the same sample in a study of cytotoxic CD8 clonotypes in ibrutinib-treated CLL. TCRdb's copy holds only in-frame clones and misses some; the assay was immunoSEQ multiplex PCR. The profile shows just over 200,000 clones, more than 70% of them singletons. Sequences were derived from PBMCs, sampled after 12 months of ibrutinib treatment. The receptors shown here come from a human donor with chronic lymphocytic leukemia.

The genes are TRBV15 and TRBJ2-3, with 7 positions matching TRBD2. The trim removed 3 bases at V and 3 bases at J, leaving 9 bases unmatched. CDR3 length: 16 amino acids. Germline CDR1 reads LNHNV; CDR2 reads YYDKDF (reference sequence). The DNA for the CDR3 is TGTGCCACCAGCAGGGAAACAGCGGGATTAACAGATACGCAGTATTTT. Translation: CATSRETAGLTDTQYF.

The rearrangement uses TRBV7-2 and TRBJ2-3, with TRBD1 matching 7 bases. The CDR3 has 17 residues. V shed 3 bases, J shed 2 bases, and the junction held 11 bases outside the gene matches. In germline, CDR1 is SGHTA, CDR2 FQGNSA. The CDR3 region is CASSFLRGRGFTDTQYF. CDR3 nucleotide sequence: TGTGCCAGCAGCTTTCTCCGGGGCAGGGGGTTCACAGATACGCAGTATTTT.

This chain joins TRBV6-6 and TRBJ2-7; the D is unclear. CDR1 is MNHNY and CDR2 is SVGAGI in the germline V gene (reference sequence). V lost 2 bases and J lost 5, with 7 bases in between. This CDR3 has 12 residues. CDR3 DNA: TGTGCCAGCAGTTACCCTGACCACGAGCAGTACTTC. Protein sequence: CASSYPDHEQYF.

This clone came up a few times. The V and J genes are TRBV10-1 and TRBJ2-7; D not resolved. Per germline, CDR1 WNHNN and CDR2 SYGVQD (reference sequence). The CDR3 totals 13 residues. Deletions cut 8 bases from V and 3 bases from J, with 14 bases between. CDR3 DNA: TGCGCCAGCTCTATAGGACGAGACTACGAGCAGTACTTC. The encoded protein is CASSIGRDYEQYF.

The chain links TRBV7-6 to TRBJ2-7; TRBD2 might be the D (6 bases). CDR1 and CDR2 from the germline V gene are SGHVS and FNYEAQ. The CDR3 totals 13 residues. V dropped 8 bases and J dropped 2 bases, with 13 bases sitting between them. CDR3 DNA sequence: TGTGCCAGCGGGGGACTGGCCCCCTACGAGCAGTACTTC. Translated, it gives CASGGLAPYEQYF.

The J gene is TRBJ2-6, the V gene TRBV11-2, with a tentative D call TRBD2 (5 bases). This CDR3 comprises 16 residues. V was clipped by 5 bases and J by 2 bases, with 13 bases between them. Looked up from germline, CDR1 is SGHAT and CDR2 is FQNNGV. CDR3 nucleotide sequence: TGTGCCAGCAGCCCCAGACGGGGAGCTGGGGCCAACGTCCTGACTTTC. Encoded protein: CASSPRRGAGANVLTF.

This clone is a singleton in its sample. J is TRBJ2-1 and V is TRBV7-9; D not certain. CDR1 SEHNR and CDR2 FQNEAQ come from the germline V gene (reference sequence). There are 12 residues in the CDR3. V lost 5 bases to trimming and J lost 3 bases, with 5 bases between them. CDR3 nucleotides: TGTGCCAGCAGCAACGACTACAATGAGCAGTTCTTC. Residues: CASSNDYNEQFF.

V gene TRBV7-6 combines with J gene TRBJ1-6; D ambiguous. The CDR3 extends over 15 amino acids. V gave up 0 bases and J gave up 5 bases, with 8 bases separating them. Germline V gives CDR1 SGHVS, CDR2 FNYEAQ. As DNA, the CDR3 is TGTGCCAGCAGCTTAGCGACCGGGGATAATTCACCCCTCCACTTT. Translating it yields CASSLATGDNSPLHF.

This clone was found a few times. CDR3 amino acids: CASSSGRGERERNSEQYF. CDR3 bases: TGCGCCAGCAGCTCCGGGAGGGGCGAGCGGGAGAGGAATTCCGAGCAGTACTTC. This rearrangement joins TRBV5-1 to TRBJ2-7; 8 nucleotides align to TRBD2. Germline CDR1 reads SGHRS; CDR2 reads YFSETQ. The V gene end was trimmed by 3 bases and the J gene end by 6 bases; junction bases not matched to a gene: 20. This CDR3 contains 18 residues.

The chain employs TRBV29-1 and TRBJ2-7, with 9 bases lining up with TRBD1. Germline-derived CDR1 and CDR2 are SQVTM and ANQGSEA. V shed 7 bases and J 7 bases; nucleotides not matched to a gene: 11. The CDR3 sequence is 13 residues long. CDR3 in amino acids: CSATGTGFQEQYF. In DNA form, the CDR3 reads TGCAGCGCTACCGGGACAGGGTTTCAGGAGCAGTACTTC.

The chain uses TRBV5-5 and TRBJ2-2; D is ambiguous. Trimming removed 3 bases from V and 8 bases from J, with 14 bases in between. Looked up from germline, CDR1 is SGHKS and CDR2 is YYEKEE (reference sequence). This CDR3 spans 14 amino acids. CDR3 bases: TGTGCCAGCAGCTGGGGTATTGGGTCAGGGGAGCTGTTTTTT. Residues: CASSWGIGSGELFF.

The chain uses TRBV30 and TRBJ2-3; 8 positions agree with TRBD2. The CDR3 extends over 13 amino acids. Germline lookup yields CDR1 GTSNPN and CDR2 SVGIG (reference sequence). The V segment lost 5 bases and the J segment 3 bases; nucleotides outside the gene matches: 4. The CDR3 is CAWGTSGTDTQYF. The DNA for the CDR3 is TGTGCCTGGGGGACTAGTGGTACAGATACGCAGTATTTT.

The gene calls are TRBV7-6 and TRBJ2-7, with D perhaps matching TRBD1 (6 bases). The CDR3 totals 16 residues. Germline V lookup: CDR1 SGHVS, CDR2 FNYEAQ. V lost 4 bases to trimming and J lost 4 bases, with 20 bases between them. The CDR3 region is CASSSRYRVGSYEQYF. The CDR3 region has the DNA TGTGCCAGCAGCTCCCGTTACAGGGTAGGATCTTACGAGCAGTACTTC.

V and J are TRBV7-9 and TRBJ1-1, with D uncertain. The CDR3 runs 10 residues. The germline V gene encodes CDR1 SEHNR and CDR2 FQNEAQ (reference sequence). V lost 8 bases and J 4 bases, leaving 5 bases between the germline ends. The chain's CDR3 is CASSSTEAFF. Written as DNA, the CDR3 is TGTGCCAGCTCGAGCACTGAAGCTTTCTTT. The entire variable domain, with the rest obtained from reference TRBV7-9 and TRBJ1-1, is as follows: DTGVSQNPRHKITKRGQNVTFRCDPISEHNRLYWYRQTLGQGPEFLTYFQNEAQLEKSRLLSDRFSAERPKGSFSTLEIQRTEQGDSAMYLCASSSTEAFFGQGTRLTVV.

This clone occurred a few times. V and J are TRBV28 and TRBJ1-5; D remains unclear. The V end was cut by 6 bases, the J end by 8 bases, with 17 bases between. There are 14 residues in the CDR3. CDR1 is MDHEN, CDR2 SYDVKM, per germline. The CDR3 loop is CASSPRENTEPQHF. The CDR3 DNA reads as TGTGCCAGCAGCCCCCGGGAGAACACGGAGCCCCAGCATTTT.

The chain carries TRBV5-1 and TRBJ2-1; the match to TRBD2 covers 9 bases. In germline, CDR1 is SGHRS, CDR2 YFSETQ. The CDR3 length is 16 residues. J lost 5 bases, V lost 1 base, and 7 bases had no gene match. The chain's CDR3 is CASSLIASGNNNEQFF. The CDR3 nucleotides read TGCGCCAGCAGCTTGATCGCTAGCGGGAATAACAATGAGCAGTTCTTC.

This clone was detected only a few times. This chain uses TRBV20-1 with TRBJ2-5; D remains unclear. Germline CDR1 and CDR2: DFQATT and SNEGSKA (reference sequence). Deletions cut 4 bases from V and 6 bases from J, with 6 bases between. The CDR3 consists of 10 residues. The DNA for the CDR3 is TGCAGTGCTACCGTCCAGACCCAGTACTTC. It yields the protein CSATVQTQYF.

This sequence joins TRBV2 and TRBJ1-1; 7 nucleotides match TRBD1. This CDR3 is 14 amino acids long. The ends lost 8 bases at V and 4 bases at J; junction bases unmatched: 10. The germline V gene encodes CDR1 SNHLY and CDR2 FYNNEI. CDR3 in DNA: TGTGCCAGCTGTGGTACAGGGGAGGCCACTGAAGCTTTCTTT. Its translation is CASCGTGEATEAFF.

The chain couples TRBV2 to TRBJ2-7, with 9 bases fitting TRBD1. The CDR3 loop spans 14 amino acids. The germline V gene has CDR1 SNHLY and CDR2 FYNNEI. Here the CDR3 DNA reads TGTGGTGCCCAACCCGGGACAGGGATCTACGAGCAGTACTTC. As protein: CGAQPGTGIYEQYF.

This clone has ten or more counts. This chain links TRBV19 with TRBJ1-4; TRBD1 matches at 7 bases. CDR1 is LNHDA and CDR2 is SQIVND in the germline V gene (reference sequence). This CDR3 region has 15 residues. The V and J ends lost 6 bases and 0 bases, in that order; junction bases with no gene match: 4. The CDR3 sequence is CASSPGTATNEKLFF. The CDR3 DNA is TGTGCCAGTAGCCCCGGGACAGCAACTAATGAAAAACTGTTTTTT.

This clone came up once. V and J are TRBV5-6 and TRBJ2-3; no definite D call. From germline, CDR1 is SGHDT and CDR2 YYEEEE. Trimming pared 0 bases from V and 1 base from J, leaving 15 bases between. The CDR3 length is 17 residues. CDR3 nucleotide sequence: TGTGCCAGCAGCTTGGGTCCACGCCGCTGGGGCACAGATACGCAGTATTTT. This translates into CASSLGPRRWGTDTQYF.

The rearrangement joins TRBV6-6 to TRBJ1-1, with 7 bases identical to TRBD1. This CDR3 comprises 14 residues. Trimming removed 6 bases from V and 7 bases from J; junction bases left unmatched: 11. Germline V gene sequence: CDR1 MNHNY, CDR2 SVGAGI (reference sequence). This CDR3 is CASRVPGQPREAFF. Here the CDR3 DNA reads TGTGCCAGCAGAGTTCCGGGACAGCCCCGTGAAGCTTTCTTT.

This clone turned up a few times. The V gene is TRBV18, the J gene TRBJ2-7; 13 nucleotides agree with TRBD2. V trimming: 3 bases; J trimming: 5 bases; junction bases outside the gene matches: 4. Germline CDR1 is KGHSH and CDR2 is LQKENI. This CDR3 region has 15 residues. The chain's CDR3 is CASSPTSGGADEQYF. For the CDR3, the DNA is TGTGCCAGCTCACCTACTAGCGGGGGGGCCGACGAGCAGTACTTC.